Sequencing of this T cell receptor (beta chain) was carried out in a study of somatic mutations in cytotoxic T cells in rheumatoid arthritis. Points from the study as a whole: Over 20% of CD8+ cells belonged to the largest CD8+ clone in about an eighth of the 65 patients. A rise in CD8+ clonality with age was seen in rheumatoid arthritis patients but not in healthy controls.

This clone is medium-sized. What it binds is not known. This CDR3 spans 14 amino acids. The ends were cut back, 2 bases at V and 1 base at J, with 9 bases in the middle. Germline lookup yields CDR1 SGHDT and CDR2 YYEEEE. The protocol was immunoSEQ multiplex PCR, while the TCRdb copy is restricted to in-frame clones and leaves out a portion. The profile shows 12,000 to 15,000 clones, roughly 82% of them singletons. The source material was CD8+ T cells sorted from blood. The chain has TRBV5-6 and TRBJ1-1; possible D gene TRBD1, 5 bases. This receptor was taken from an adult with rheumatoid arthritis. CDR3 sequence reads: CASSFGGGNTEAFF. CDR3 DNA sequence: TGTGCCAGCAGCTTCGGGGGGGGGAACACTGAAGCTTTCTTT.